These 26 T cell receptor beta chains originate from one sample sequenced in a study of T cell responses to AZD1222 COVID-19 vaccine. This table comes from immunoSEQ multiplex PCR, and its TCRdb copy is limited to in-frame clones, with some not included. This sample has 85,000 to 110,000 clones, with roughly 91% found just once. The source was peripheral blood, collected on day 0 of AZD1222 vaccination. These receptors came from an adult in good health.

The rearrangement links TRBV5-1 to TRBJ2-7; 7 bases match TRBD2. The CDR3 runs to 15 residues. J gave up 5 bases and V 0 bases, and 8 bases lay outside the gene matches. Looked up from germline, CDR1 is SGHRS and CDR2 is YFSETQ. In nucleotides, the CDR3 is TGCGCCAGCAGCTTGGCGTGGGAGGGCCTTAACGAGCAGTACTTC. Protein product: CASSLAWEGLNEQYF. Filled out from reference TRBV5-1 and TRBJ2-7, the complete variable domain reads KAGVTQTPRYLIKTRGQQVTLSCSPISGHRSVSWYQQTPGQGLQFLFEYFSETQRNKGNFPGRFSGRQFSNSRSEMNVSTLELGDSALYLCASSLAWEGLNEQYFGPGTRLTVT.

The chain combines TRBV1 with TRBJ1-1; TRBD1, the table's D call, was not compared with the DNA. TRBV1 is shown as a pseudogene. The CDR3 loop spans 11 amino acids. DNA for the CDR3: TGCACCAGCAGGGGCCCGACTGAAGCTTTCTTT. This codes for CTSRGPTEAFF.

The J gene is TRBJ1-2, the V gene TRBV5-8; TRBD1 matches 9 bases. The CDR3 extends over 15 amino acids. The J segment lost 8 bases and the V segment lost 5 bases, leaving 13 bases of the junction unmatched. Germline V lookup: CDR1 SGHTS, CDR2 YDEGEE. The CDR3 reads CASRKRGDRVEGYTF. CDR3 DNA sequence: TGTGCCAGCAGAAAAAGAGGGGACAGGGTTGAAGGCTACACCTTC.

The chain joins TRBV5-1 to TRBJ1-4; no definite D call. Germline V gene lookup returns CDR1 SGHRS and CDR2 YFSETQ. V lost 0 bases and J lost 5, with 8 bases in between. CDR3 length: 14 amino acids. CDR3 bases: TGCGCCAGCAGCTTGGCGGCAGCGAATGAAAAACTGTTTTTT. Translating gives CASSLAAANEKLFF.

This rearrangement joins TRBV5-3 to TRBJ2-2; D is possibly TRBD1 or TRBD2 (5 bases each). TRBV5-3 is recorded as an ORF, its role being uncertain. This CDR3 region has 16 residues. The V gene lost 4 bases and the J gene lost 9 bases, with 22 bases spanning the gap. CDR3 residues: CARSHGRGGWDRELFF. The CDR3 coding sequence is TGTGCCAGAAGCCACGGGCGTGGGGGATGGGACCGGGAGCTGTTTTTT.

The chain carries TRBV28 and TRBJ2-2; 9 nucleotides agree with TRBD2. Germline CDR1 MDHEN, CDR2 SYDVKM. With 7 bases clipped from V and 7 bases from J, the junction kept 10 bases outside the gene matches. There are 15 residues in the CDR3. The CDR3 reads CASIPSSGNHGELFF. In DNA, the CDR3 is TGTGCCAGCATCCCCTCTAGCGGGAATCACGGGGAGCTGTTTTTT.

The chain has TRBV18 and TRBJ1-2; a possible D gene is TRBD1 (5 bases). The CDR3 runs 13 residues. CDR1 is KGHSH, CDR2 LQKENI, per germline. Deletions cut 3 bases from V and 6 bases from J, with 11 bases between. The chain's CDR3 is CASSPGDVNGYTF. CDR3 in DNA: TGTGCCAGCTCACCGGGGGATGTCAATGGCTACACCTTC.

This clone has only one observation. The rearrangement uses TRBV7-8 and TRBJ1-1, with D uncertain. Trimming cost V 5 bases and J 0 bases, with 13 bases left between them. CDR3 length: 15 residues. Germline V gives CDR1 SGHVS, CDR2 FQNEAQ. The CDR3 nucleotides are TGTGCCAGCAGCCCCGGCCCGGGAATGAACACTGAAGCTTTCTTT. It is translated as CASSPGPGMNTEAFF.

The chain recombines TRBV11-1 with TRBJ2-1; the D gene is possibly TRBD2 (5 bases). The CDR3 totals 16 residues. The germline gives CDR1 SGHAT, CDR2 FQDESV (reference sequence). V dropped 2 bases and J dropped 0 bases, with 11 bases sitting between them. The CDR3 sequence: CASSLKAASSYNEQFF. The CDR3 DNA sequence: TGTGCCAGCAGCTTAAAAGCGGCGAGCTCCTACAATGAGCAGTTCTTC.

The gene calls are TRBV5-1 and TRBJ1-1, with TRBD1 matching 8 bases. CDR3 length: 17 amino acids. In germline, CDR1 is SGHRS, CDR2 YFSETQ. Trimming took 2 bases from V and 0 from J; bases not matched to a gene: 9. The CDR3 spells CASSFGTGQGLNTEAFF. The DNA for the CDR3 is TGCGCCAGCAGCTTCGGGACAGGCCAAGGCCTGAACACTGAAGCTTTCTTT.

The rearrangement uses TRBV5-1 and TRBJ2-3; D unresolved. The CDR3 spans 12 residues. CDR1 and CDR2 (germline): SGHRS, YFSETQ. V lost 1 base and J 2 bases, leaving 2 bases between the germline ends. DNA for the CDR3: TGCGCCAGCAGCTTGAACACAGATACGCAGTATTTT. It codes for CASSLNTDTQYF.

The chain is built from TRBV4-1 and TRBJ2-7; no definite D call. From germline, CDR1 is MGHRA and CDR2 YSYEKL. This CDR3 contains 13 residues. Trimming pared 2 bases from V and 2 bases from J, leaving 7 bases between. Written as DNA, the CDR3 is TGCGCCAGCAGCCAATTTCTACCCTACGAGCAGTACTTC. The encoded protein is CASSQFLPYEQYF.

This chain connects TRBV7-9 to TRBJ2-3; the match to TRBD1 covers 8 bases. There are 15 residues in the CDR3. The V gene end was trimmed by 4 bases and the J gene end by 3 bases; junction bases not matched to a gene: 6. CDR1 is SEHNR and CDR2 is FQNEAQ in the germline V gene (reference sequence). The CDR3 coding sequence is TGTGCCAGCAGCTCACCGGGACAGGTGACAGATACGCAGTATTTT. The encoded protein is CASSSPGQVTDTQYF.

In DNA, the CDR3 is TGCGCCAGCAGTCAGCTTACAGGGGATACTGAAGCTTTCTTT. Translated, it gives CASSQLTGDTEAFF. The chain couples TRBV23-1 to TRBJ1-1; 7 nucleotides align to TRBD1. TRBV23-1 is flagged as an ORF with uncertain function. The CDR3 covers 14 residues. V was clipped by 3 bases and J by 5 bases; unmatched bases: 6.

The chain links TRBV10-3 to TRBJ2-1; 7 bases align to TRBD2. The length of the CDR3 is 14 residues. The junction had 3 bases not matched to a gene; V was cut back by 3 bases and J by 4 bases. Germline values: CDR1 ENHRY, CDR2 SYGVKD. The CDR3 spells CAISDGSGYNEQFF. The CDR3 nucleotides read TGTGCCATCAGTGACGGTAGCGGGTACAATGAGCAGTTCTTC.

The chain carries TRBV7-9 and TRBJ1-1; no definite D call. Per germline, CDR1 SEHNR and CDR2 FQNEAQ (reference sequence). Trimming took 5 bases from V and 5 from J, leaving 15 bases between them. The length of the CDR3 is 14 residues. The CDR3 protein is CASSITFAGTEAFF. The CDR3 DNA sequence: TGTGCCAGCAGCATAACCTTTGCTGGTACTGAAGCTTTCTTT.

The chain employs TRBV7-2 and TRBJ1-1, with D perhaps TRBD1 (5 bases). V lost 5 bases and J lost 1, with 11 bases in between. The CDR3 has 14 amino acids. Germline CDR1 SGHTA, CDR2 FQGNSA. CDR3 in DNA: TGTGCCAGCAGCCTATGGGGCGGGAACACTGAAGCTTTCTTT. Protein product: CASSLWGGNTEAFF.

The chain combines TRBV7-2 with TRBJ2-1; 9 bases map to TRBD1. V lost 1 base and J lost 5; bases outside the gene matches: 3. Germline V gene sequence: CDR1 SGHTA, CDR2 FQGNSA. This CDR3 contains 15 residues. The CDR3 DNA reads as TGTGCCAGCAGCTTAGTGGGGACAGGGCACAATGAGCAGTTCTTC. It encodes CASSLVGTGHNEQFF.

The V gene is TRBV27, the J gene TRBJ2-2, with D hard to call. Germline CDR1 is MNHEY and CDR2 is SMNVEV (reference sequence). V was cut by 2 bases and J by 6 bases, with 16 bases left in between. This CDR3 spans 16 amino acids. CDR3 loop: CASSLISVTSAGELFF. CDR3 in DNA: TGTGCCAGCAGTTTAATTTCGGTAACCTCGGCCGGGGAGCTGTTTTTT.

The J gene is TRBJ2-1, the V gene TRBV27; 11 positions agree with TRBD2. CDR3 size: 15 residues. Germline CDR1 is MNHEY and CDR2 is SMNVEV (reference sequence). The V and J ends lost 5 bases and 3 bases, in that order; junction bases with no gene match: 3. The CDR3 bases are TGTGCCAGCAGTACTAGCGGGAGCCGCTACAATGAGCAGTTCTTC. The encoded protein is CASSTSGSRYNEQFF.

The genes are TRBV19 and TRBJ2-7, with TRBD2 matching over 15 bases. In germline, CDR1 is LNHDA, CDR2 SQIVND (reference sequence). V shed 3 bases, J shed 5 bases, and the junction held 2 bases outside the gene matches. The CDR3 runs 15 residues. The DNA of the CDR3 is TGTGCCAGTAGTATTGGACTAGCGGGAGGGAACGAGCAGTACTTC. Its protein is CASSIGLAGGNEQYF. The variable domain in full, with the rest retrieved from reference TRBV19 and TRBJ2-7, is DGGITQSPKYLFRKEGQNVTLSCEQNLNHDAMYWYRQDPGQGLRLIYYSQIVNDFQKGDIAEGYSVSREKKESFPLTVTSAQKNPTAFYLCASSIGLAGGNEQYFGPGTRLTVT.

This rearrangement joins TRBV11-2 to TRBJ1-1; no reliable D call. CDR1 SGHAT and CDR2 FQNNGV come from the germline V gene. The V end lost 6 bases, the J end lost 11 bases, and 13 bases lay between the germline ends. CDR3 length: 11 residues. CDR3 region: CASSRRVRAFF. CDR3 nucleotide sequence: TGTGCCAGCAGTAGGAGAGTCCGGGCTTTCTTT.

The chain is built from TRBV18 and TRBJ1-4; maybe TRBD1 (5 bases). Germline V gene sequence: CDR1 KGHSH, CDR2 LQKENI. The CDR3 runs 16 residues. Trimming removed 2 bases at V and 0 bases at J, with 10 bases between. In DNA, the CDR3 is TGTGCCAGCTCACCAACGACAGTTCCAACTAATGAAAAACTGTTTTTT. It codes for CASSPTTVPTNEKLFF.

V and J are TRBV15 and TRBJ1-6, with TRBD1 as a possible D gene (5 bases). The length of the CDR3 is 18 residues. Trimming removed 3 bases at V and 0 bases at J, with 15 bases between. Looked up from germline, CDR1 is LNHNV and CDR2 is YYDKDF (reference sequence). The CDR3 DNA is TGTGCCACCAGCAGGGAAAGGGGTTCAGGCTCCTATAATTCACCCCTCCACTTT. Protein sequence: CATSRERGSGSYNSPLHF. The full variable domain, its missing parts supplied by reference TRBV15 and TRBJ1-6, is DAMVIQNPRYQVTQFGKPVTLSCSQTLNHNVMYWYQQKSSQAPKLLFHYYDKDFNNEADTPDNFQSRRPNTSFCFLDIRSPGLGDTAMYLCATSRERGSGSYNSPLHFGNGTRLTVT.

A few counts support this clone. This sequence joins TRBV28 and TRBJ2-7; D is unresolved. Per germline, CDR1 MDHEN and CDR2 SYDVKM. Trimming pared 0 bases from V and 3 bases from J, leaving 9 bases between. The CDR3 consists of 14 residues. The CDR3 DNA sequence: TGTGCCAGCAGTTTATGGGCAGCCAGCTACGAGCAGTACTTC. This encodes CASSLWAASYEQYF.

This chain uses TRBV6-5 with TRBJ1-6; perhaps TRBD1 as D (6 bases). V was clipped by 6 bases and J by 5 bases, with 8 bases between them. The CDR3 has 13 residues. Germline V CDR1 and CDR2: MNHEY, SVGAGI. The DNA of the CDR3 is TGTGCCAGCAGGGACAGTAATAATTCACCCCTCCACTTT. It yields the protein CASRDSNNSPLHF.